This TCR beta chain was captured by sequencing in a study of early stage breast cancer tumors. Germline CDR1 reads MNHNY; CDR2 reads SVGAGI (reference sequence). The CDR3 sequence is 16 residues long. V shed 2 bases and J shed 4 bases, with 16 bases lying between them. Blood replicates held 0.5 ug DNA, tumor or normal breast about 1.5 ug, two each. The table came from immunoSEQ multiplex PCR; TCRdb's copy has only in-frame clones and leaves some out. The sample lists 45,000 to 50,000 clones; roughly four fifths were seen once. This clonotype was obtained from a person aged 45-60 years with breast cancer. Input material: blood. The rearrangement joins TRBV6-6 to TRBJ2-3; the D gene is possibly TRBD2 (6 bases). The CDR3 DNA sequence: TGTGCCAGCAGTTACGGGGGGATATCAGAGGCAGATACGCAGTATTTT. Protein sequence: CASSYGGISEADTQYF.